This is a list of T cell receptor beta chains from one sample in a study of T cells after posttransplantation cyclophosphamide. Clones were sequenced by immunoSEQ multiplex PCR, and TCRdb holds only the in-frame ones, with some missing. This sample has about 47,000 clones, with almost 95% found just once. Sequencing used PBMCs. These receptors originate from a woman in her fifties or sixties in good health and a related stem cell transplant donor. Each CDR3 is given with its conserved first and last residue.

CASSLAVACNQPQHF,TRBV7-8,15,TRBJ1-5
CASSRAQGFGELFF,TRBV5-1,14,TRBJ2-2
CASSRREEAEAFF,TRBV2,13,TRBJ1-1
CASSSGTDGELFF,TRBV7-3,13,TRBJ2-2
CASTPGDREKGYGYTF,TRBV28,16,TRBJ1-2
CASSESQGGTQYF,TRBV10-1,13,TRBJ2-3
CASSPETGFSYNSPLHF,TRBV18,17,TRBJ1-6
CASSSLQGPQETQYF,TRBV27,15,TRBJ2-5
CASSDPDRGQPGAFF,TRBV6-1,15,TRBJ1-1
CASSDRGNGANVLTF,TRBV6-6,15,TRBJ2-6